This TCR beta chain was observed in a study of resident and recirculating memory T cells in vitiligo. V lost 1 base and J lost 2, with 9 bases in between. The CDR3 sequence is 14 residues long. Per the germline V gene, CDR1 is SGHRS and CDR2 is YFSETQ. Clones were read by immunoSEQ multiplex PCR, and TCRdb kept only the in-frame ones, dropping some. This repertoire shows about 42,000 clones, around nine tenths found once; its top ten account for roughly 4.5%. The receptor's source is a male donor with vitiligo. This chain links TRBV5-1 with TRBJ1-1; D possibly corresponds to TRBD1 (5 bases). Sequencing was carried out using blood. The CDR3 DNA is TGCGCCAGCAGCTTGTGGGGCGGAAACACTGAAGCTTTCTTT. It is translated as CASSLWGGNTEAFF.